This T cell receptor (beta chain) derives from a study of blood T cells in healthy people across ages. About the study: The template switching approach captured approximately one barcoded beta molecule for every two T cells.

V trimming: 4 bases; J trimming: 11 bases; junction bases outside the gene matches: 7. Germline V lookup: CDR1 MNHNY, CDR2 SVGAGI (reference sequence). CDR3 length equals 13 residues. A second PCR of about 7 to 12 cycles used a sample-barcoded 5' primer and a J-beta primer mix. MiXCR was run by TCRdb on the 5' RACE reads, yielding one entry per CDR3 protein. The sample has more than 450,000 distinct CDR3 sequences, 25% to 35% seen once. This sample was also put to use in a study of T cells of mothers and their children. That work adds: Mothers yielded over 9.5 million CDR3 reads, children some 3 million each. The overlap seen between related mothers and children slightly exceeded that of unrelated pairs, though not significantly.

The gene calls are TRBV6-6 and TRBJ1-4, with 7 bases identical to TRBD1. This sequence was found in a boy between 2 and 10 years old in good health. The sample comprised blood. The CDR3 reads CASSSNRGEKLFF. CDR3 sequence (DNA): TGTGCCAGCAGTTCCAACAGGGGAGAGAAACTGTTTTTT.